This TCR beta chain was retrieved from a study of T and B cells in COVID-19 patients. To note about this clonotype: Its antigen is still unknown.

The J segment lost 5 bases and the V segment lost 5 bases, leaving 10 bases of the junction unmatched. The CDR3 loop spans 15 amino acids. The germline V gene has CDR1 LNHDA and CDR2 SQIVND (reference sequence). Notes on the study in general: Patients with COVID-19 reportedly showed strongly skewed T cell receptor beta variable and joining gene usage.

TRB was amplified from about 260-540 ng of blood genomic DNA. Multiplex PCR with BIOMED2 TRB-A/B primer pools amplified TRB rearrangements. TCRdb re-called the multiplex PCR reads with MiXCR, one entry per CDR3 protein. Of fewer than 5,000 distinct CDR3 sequences listed, roughly 33% are singletons. The TCR originated in a human donor who had recovered from COVID-19. Sequencing used blood. J is TRBJ2-3 and V is TRBV19; 7 nucleotides align to TRBD2. The chain's CDR3 is CASSLMAGAGDTQYF. CDR3 bases: TGTGCCAGTAGTCTAATGGCGGGAGCCGGAGATACGCAGTATTTT.